This T cell receptor (beta chain) originates from a study of PD-L1 blockade in urothelial cancer. For the study at large: Patients had undergone 0 to 3 prior chemotherapy regimens. Median blood clonality was roughly 0.072, with 75,000 to 90,000 unique TCRs. Blood analysis was done at 3 weeks (second dose) and 6 weeks after treatment began.

This clone has just a few counts. Germline CDR1 reads SGHRS; CDR2 reads YFSETQ. This CDR3 has 16 residues. The ends lost 0 bases at V and 4 bases at J; junction bases unmatched: 8. TCR analog templates of synthetic origin were spiked into each PCR. Profiling relied on immunoSEQ multiplex PCR, and the TCRdb table lists in-frame clones only, not all of them. The data hold approximately 110,000 clones, with under 95% observed a single time. Time point reported: peripheral blood 6 weeks after treatment start. The TCR sequence derives from a man aged 60 to 69 with urothelial cancer. Sample: PBMCs, taken around atezolizumab (anti-PD-L1) treatment. The chain links TRBV5-1 to TRBJ1-1, with TRBD1 identical over 8 bases. The CDR3 DNA sequence: TGCGCCAGCAGCTTGGGATCAGGGGGCGCGGGCACTGAAGCTTTCTTT. It translates to CASSLGSGGAGTEAFF. Full variable domain (rest looked up from reference TRBV5-1 and TRBJ1-1): KAGVTQTPRYLIKTRGQQVTLSCSPISGHRSVSWYQQTPGQGLQFLFEYFSETQRNKGNFPGRFSGRQFSNSRSEMNVSTLELGDSALYLCASSLGSGGAGTEAFFGQGTRLTVV.